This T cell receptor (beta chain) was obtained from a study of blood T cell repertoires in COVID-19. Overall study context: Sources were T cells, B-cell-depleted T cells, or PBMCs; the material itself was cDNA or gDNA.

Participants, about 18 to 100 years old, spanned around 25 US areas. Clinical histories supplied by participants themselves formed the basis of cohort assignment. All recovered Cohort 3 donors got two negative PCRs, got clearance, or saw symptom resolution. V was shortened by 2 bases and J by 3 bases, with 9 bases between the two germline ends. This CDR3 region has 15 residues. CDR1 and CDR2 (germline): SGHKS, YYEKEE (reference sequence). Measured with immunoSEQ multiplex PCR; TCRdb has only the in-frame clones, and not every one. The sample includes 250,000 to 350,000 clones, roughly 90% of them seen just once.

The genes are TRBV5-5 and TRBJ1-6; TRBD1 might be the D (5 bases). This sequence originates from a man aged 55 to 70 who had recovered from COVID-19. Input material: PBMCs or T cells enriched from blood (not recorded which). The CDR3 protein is CASSLRQYYNSPLHF. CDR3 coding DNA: TGTGCCAGCAGCTTAAGACAGTACTATAATTCACCCCTCCACTTT. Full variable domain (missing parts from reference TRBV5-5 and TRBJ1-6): DAGVTQSPTHLIKTRGQQVTLRCSPISGHKSVSWYQQVLGQGPQFIFQYYEKEERGRGNFPDRFSARQFPNYSSELNVNALLLGDSALYLCASSLRQYYNSPLHFGNGTRLTVT.